These 15 T cell receptor beta chains were all obtained from the same sample, sequenced in a study of Graves' ophthalmopathy and Graves' hyperthyroidism (dated by TCRdb to the late 2010s). The sequencer listed for this sample is Illumina HiSeq 2000. For repertoire sequencing, TCR beta CDR3 regions were amplified from RNA transcripts. A first-round RT-PCR used HTBI primers with the Qiagen OneStep RT-PCR kit, followed by a second-round multiplex PCR, size selection and purification. The public sequencing data were trimmed at Q25 with fastp and processed into clonotypes with MiXCR by TCRdb, which kept only in-frame beta chains. Each entry merges the rows of one CDR3 protein and shows their most common DNA and genes. The table for this sample lists about 210,000 distinct CDR3 sequences; over 25% of them were counted only once. The top ten constitute around 9.8% of the sample. Sequenced material: peripheral blood. Receptors were obtained from a man aged 50-60 years with Graves' ophthalmopathy. Donor details come from another sample of the same person, matched by shared clones.

The CDR3: CASWNSGTGTNYGYTF. DNA of the CDR3: TGTGCCAGTTGGAATTCCGGGACAGGGACTAACTATGGCTACACCTTC. J is TRBJ1-2 and V is TRBV28; 9 nucleotides line up with TRBD1. CDR1 is MDHEN, CDR2 SYDVKM, per germline. The CDR3 is 16 amino acids. Losses at the gene ends were 9 bases for V and 0 bases for J; bases not matched to a gene: 11.

At least ten counts were recorded for this clonotype. The rearrangement links TRBV28 to TRBJ1-5; possibly TRBD1 for D (5 bases). The CDR3 has 15 residues. The V end lost 5 bases, the J end lost 4 bases, and 15 bases lay between the germline ends. The germline V gene has CDR1 MDHEN and CDR2 SYDVKM. CDR3 amino acids: CASSRGTPWNQPQHF. The CDR3 region has the DNA TGTGCCAGCAGTCGGGGGACTCCTTGGAATCAGCCCCAGCATTTT.

This clonotype was recorded at least ten times. This sequence joins TRBV20-1 and TRBJ1-2, with 10 bases fitting TRBD1. Germline values: CDR1 DFQATT, CDR2 SNEGSKA (reference sequence). J gave up 3 bases and V 3 bases, and 7 bases lay outside the gene matches. The CDR3 is 15 residues long. The chain's CDR3 is CSASAWTGGHYGYTF. Here the CDR3 DNA reads TGCAGTGCTAGTGCTTGGACAGGGGGTCACTATGGCTACACCTTC.

This chain uses TRBV3-1 with TRBJ2-2, with TRBD1 matching 10 bases. CDR1 LGHDT and CDR2 YNNKEL come from the germline V gene (reference sequence). The CDR3 runs to 17 residues. Unmatched junction bases numbered 8, after V lost 0 bases and J lost 7 bases. CDR3 sequence (DNA): TGTGCCAGCAGCCAAGACCCGAGGACAGGGGGGGACGGGGAGCTGTTTTTT. Its protein is CASSQDPRTGGDGELFF.

This clonotype was seen repeatedly, ten times or more. V gene TRBV7-9 combines with J gene TRBJ2-7, with D perhaps matching TRBD1 (5 bases). Per the germline V gene, CDR1 is SEHNR and CDR2 is FQNEAQ (reference sequence). Trimming took off 5 bases at V and 3 bases at J, with 14 bases between the two ends. There are 14 residues in the CDR3. This chain's CDR3 is CASSATEINYEQYF. The CDR3 coding sequence is TGTGCCAGCAGCGCGACAGAGATCAACTACGAGCAGTACTTC.

The J gene is TRBJ1-6, the V gene TRBV19; a weak D match, TRBD1 (5 bases). This CDR3 comprises 14 residues. Germline CDR1 reads LNHDA; CDR2 reads SQIVND (reference sequence). V was trimmed by 7 bases and J by 5 bases, leaving 12 bases between them. CDR3 sequence (DNA): TGTGCCAGTACCGCGACAGCTAATAATTCACCCCTCCACTTT. It codes for CASTATANNSPLHF. The full variable domain, in which reference TRBV19 and TRBJ1-6 provide the parts outside the CDR3, is DGGITQSPKYLFRKEGQNVTLSCEQNLNHDAMYWYRQDPGQGLRLIYYSQIVNDFQKGDIAEGYSVSREKKESFPLTVTSAQKNPTAFYLCASTATANNSPLHFGNGTRLTVT.

J is TRBJ1-1 and V is TRBV29-1, with 7 positions matching TRBD1. V lost 7 bases, J lost 3 bases, and 17 bases stayed unmatched. This CDR3 comprises 16 residues. Germline CDR1 and CDR2: SQVTM and ANQGSEA. The CDR3 here is CSARGEARHQDTEAFF. Here the CDR3 DNA reads TGCAGCGCCAGGGGGGAGGCCCGACATCAGGACACTGAAGCTTTCTTT.

The table lists this clonotype with many counts. V usage is TRBV20-1 and J usage is TRBJ2-7; D is unresolved. The CDR3 runs to 11 residues. Germline assignment: CDR1 DFQATT and CDR2 SNEGSKA (reference sequence). V was shortened by 3 bases and J by 8 bases, with 11 bases between the two germline ends. The DNA for the CDR3 is TGCAGTGCTAGCCTCCGAGAGCAGCAGTACTTC. Amino acid sequence: CSASLREQQYF.

This clonotype came up many times. This chain connects TRBV10-3 to TRBJ2-5; D perhaps matches TRBD2 (6 bases). CDR3 size: 13 residues. CDR1 is ENHRY, CDR2 SYGVKD, per germline. Trimming shortened V by 3 bases and J by 5 bases, and 10 bases separated the two germline ends. The DNA of the CDR3 is TGTGCCATCAGTGACGGGGGAATGGAGACCCAGTACTTC. This translates into CAISDGGMETQYF.

Many counts were recorded for this clonotype. V is TRBV20-1 and J is TRBJ2-7; 8 nucleotides agree with TRBD2. The V and J ends lost 7 bases and 5 bases, in that order; junction bases with no gene match: 19. CDR3 size: 16 residues. Germline V lookup: CDR1 DFQATT, CDR2 SNEGSKA (reference sequence). In DNA, the CDR3 is TGCAGTGTTTCCCCGGCGAGGGCTAGCGGGCTGAACGAGCAGTACTTC. It encodes CSVSPARASGLNEQYF.

V and J are TRBV6-5 and TRBJ1-6; TRBD1 might be the D (5 bases). This CDR3 comprises 13 residues. Trimming shortened V by 7 bases and J by 8 bases, and 12 bases separated the two germline ends. Germline-derived CDR1 and CDR2 are MNHEY and SVGAGI. CDR3 DNA sequence: TGTGCCAGCAAACGGGGGACGGATTCACCCCTCCACTTT. It encodes CASKRGTDSPLHF.

The V call is TRBV20-1, the J call TRBJ2-7, with TRBD2 as a possible D gene (6 bases). This CDR3 comprises 12 residues. The germline V and J ends were trimmed by 1 base and 6 bases, with 10 bases remaining between them. In germline, CDR1 is DFQATT, CDR2 SNEGSKA (reference sequence). Here the CDR3 reads CSARGGELEQYF. CDR3 coding DNA: TGCAGTGCTAGAGGCGGGGAGCTCGAGCAGTACTTC.

This clonotype was recorded many times. The chain recombines TRBV24-1 with TRBJ1-2, with D possibly TRBD1 on 6 matching bases. In germline, CDR1 is KGHDR, CDR2 SFDVKD. V was pared by 1 base and J by 0 bases, with 11 bases between. The CDR3 covers 16 residues. CDR3 residues: CATSDFRDTTNYGYTF. The DNA of the CDR3 is TGTGCCACCAGTGATTTCCGGGACACAACTAACTATGGCTACACCTTC.

V is TRBV15 and J is TRBJ2-5; no reliable D call. The CDR3 sequence is 15 residues long. Per the germline V gene, CDR1 is LNHNV and CDR2 is YYDKDF (reference sequence). V lost 1 base and J lost 6, with 15 bases in between. As DNA, the CDR3 is TGTGCCACCAGCAGAGGCGGAGACCCCATTAAGACCCAGTACTTC. Translation gives CATSRGGDPIKTQYF.

There are many counts of this clonotype. The CDR3 loop reads CASHPNGLNTEAFF. The CDR3 nucleotides read TGTGCCAGTCACCCGAATGGATTGAACACTGAAGCTTTCTTT. This chain uses TRBV19 with TRBJ1-1; D is unresolved. From germline, CDR1 is LNHDA and CDR2 SQIVND (reference sequence). V lost 8 bases, J lost 0 bases, and 13 bases lay in between. This CDR3 has 14 amino acids.